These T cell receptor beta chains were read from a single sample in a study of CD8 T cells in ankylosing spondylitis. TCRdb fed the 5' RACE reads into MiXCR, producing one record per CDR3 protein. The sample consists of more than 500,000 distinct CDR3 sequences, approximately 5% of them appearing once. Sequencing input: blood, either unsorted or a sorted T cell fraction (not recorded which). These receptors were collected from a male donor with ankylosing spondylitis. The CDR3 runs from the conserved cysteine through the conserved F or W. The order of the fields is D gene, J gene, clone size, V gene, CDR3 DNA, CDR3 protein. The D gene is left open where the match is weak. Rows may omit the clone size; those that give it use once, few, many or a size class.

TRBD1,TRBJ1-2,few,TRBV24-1,TGTGCCACCAGTGATTTGGACAGGGACTATGGCTACACCTTC,CATSDLDRDYGYTF
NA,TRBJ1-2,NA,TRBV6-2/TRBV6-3,TGTGCCAGCTTACCTTATCGGGACAACTATGGCTACACCTTC,CASLPYRDNYGYTF
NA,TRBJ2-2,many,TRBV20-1,TGCAGTGCTAGACGGGGTCAGGGAACCGGGGAGCTGTTTTTT,CSARRGQGTGELFF
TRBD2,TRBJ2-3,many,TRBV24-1,TGTGCCACCAGTGGGTACGGCGGGAGGACAGATACGCAGTATTTT,CATSGYGGRTDTQYF
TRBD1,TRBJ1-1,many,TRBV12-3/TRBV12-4,TGTGCCAGCGGAGAACAGGGGGTTTTCACTGAAGCTTTCTTT,CASGEQGVFTEAFF
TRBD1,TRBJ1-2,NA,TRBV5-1,TGCGCCAGCAGCATTACAGGGGCAAACTATGGCTACACCTTC,CASSITGANYGYTF
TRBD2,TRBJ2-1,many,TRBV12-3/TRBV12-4,TGTGCCAGCAGTATCCTTAGCGGGGGGACCTACAATGAGCAGTTCTTC,CASSILSGGTYNEQFF
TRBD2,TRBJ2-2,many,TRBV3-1,TGTGCCAGCAGCCAAGATGGACGGGGGGGTTACACCGGGGAGCTGTTTTTT,CASSQDGRGGYTGELFF
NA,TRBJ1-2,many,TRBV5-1,TGCGCCAGCCACCCCGGGGGACCTTCCTATGGCTACACCTTC,CASHPGGPSYGYTF
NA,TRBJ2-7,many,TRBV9,TGTGCCAGCAGCGTAGTGGAGGGGGAGTACGAGCAGTACTTC,CASSVVEGEYEQYF
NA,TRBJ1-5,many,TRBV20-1,TGCAGTGCCGGAGGTTATAGCAATCAGCCCCACCATTTT,CSAGGYSNQPHHF
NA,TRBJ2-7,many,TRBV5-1,TGCGCCAGCAGCAGCGGACCCATGCAGTACTTC,CASSSGPMQYF
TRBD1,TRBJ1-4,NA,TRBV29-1,TGCAGCGTTGGGGTGACAGGGTTTGGGGAAAAACTGTTTTTT,CSVGVTGFGEKLFF
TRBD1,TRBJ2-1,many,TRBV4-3,TGCGCCAGCAGCCAAGAACTACTTGGGACAGAGAGCTACAATGAGCAGTTCTTC,CASSQELLGTESYNEQFF
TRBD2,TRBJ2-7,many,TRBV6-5,TGTGCCAGCAGTTACTCCCGGGGAGGGCCCTACGAGCAGTACTTC,CASSYSRGGPYEQYF
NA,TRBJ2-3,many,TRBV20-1,TGCAGTGCTAATGCCTATATGGGTAGCACAGATACGCAGTATTTT,CSANAYMGSTDTQYF
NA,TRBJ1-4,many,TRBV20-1,TGCAGTGCTAGAGGAGGGATAGTGAGAAATGAAAAACTGTTTTTT,CSARGGIVRNEKLFF
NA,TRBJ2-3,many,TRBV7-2,TGTGCCAGCAGCTTAGTGCTGGGCACAGATACGCAGTATTTT,CASSLVLGTDTQYF
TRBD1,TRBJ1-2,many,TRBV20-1,TGCAGTGTCTCACTGGACAGGGGCTTCTATGGCTACACCTTC,CSVSLDRGFYGYTF
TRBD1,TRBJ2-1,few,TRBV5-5,TGTGCCAGCAGCTTAGGACAGGGGGTTAAGAATGAGCAGTTCTTC,CASSLGQGVKNEQFF
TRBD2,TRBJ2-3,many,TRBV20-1,TGCAGTGCTCAACGACTAGCGGGTAGCACAGATACGCAGTATTTT,CSAQRLAGSTDTQYF
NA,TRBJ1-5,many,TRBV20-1,TGCAGTGCTAGAGATTTAGCTGGACCGCTCGGGCCCCAGCATTTT,CSARDLAGPLGPQHF
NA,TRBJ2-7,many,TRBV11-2,TGTGCCAGCAGGCAAACCGGGACCTCGGGCGAGCAGTACTTC,CASRQTGTSGEQYF
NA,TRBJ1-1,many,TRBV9,TGTGCCAGCAGCGTAGCTCGTGAGTCTAGAGCTTTCTTT,CASSVARESRAFF
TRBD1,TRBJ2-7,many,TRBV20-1,TGCAGTGCTAAACGAGACAGGGGGGTTTCCTACGAGCAGTACTTC,CSAKRDRGVSYEQYF
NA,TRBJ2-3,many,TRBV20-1,TGCAGTGCTAGAGCCCCGTCTAGCGGCACAGATACGCAGTATTTT,CSARAPSSGTDTQYF
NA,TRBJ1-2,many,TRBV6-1,TGTGCCAGCAAGCCGCGCGGTGGAGGGAGAAACTATGGCTACACCTTC,CASKPRGGGRNYGYTF
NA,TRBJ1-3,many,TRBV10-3,TGTGCCATCAGTTGGACAGACCGGGACACCATATATTTT,CAISWTDRDTIYF
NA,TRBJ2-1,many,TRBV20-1,TGCAGTGCTGGGGCAGTCAGCACTTCCTACAATGAGCAGTTCTTC,CSAGAVSTSYNEQFF
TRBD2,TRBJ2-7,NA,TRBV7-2,TGTGCCAGCAGCTTAAGGCTGGCGGGAGTAGGTCCCTACGAGCAGTACTTC,CASSLRLAGVGPYEQYF
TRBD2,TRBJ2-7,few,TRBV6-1,TGTGCCAGCAGTCCAACTAGCGTGAGCTCCTACGAGCAGTACTTC,CASSPTSVSSYEQYF
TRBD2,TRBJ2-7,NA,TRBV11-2,TGTGCCAGCGGGCGGGGGGAGTACGAGCAGTACTTC,CASGRGEYEQYF
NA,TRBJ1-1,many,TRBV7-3,TGTGCCAGCAGCCTTTCGACCGACACTGAAGCTTTCTTT,CASSLSTDTEAFF
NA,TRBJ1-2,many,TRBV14,TGTGCCAGCAGCCAAGCGGTTAACTATGGCTACACCTTC,CASSQAVNYGYTF
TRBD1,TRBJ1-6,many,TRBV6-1,TGTGCCAGCAGGGCCCGGGACAGGGATAATTCACCCCTCCACTTT,CASRARDRDNSPLHF
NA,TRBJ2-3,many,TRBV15,TGTGCCACCAGCAGAGGCAGCACAGATACGCAGTATTTT,CATSRGSTDTQYF
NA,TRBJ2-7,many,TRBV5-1,TGCGCCAGCAGCTTGCAAGGGGACGAGCAGTACTTC,CASSLQGDEQYF
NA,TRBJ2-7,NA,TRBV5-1,TGCGCCAGCAGCTTGGAGAGTGGCCTCTACGAGCAGTACTTC,CASSLESGLYEQYF
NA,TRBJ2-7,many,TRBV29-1,TGCAGCGTTGTGAAGGCGGTTCCTTCCTACGAGCAGTACTTC,CSVVKAVPSYEQYF
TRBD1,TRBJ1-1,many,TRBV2,TGTGCCAGCAGTGGGGACAGGGCGAGCGCTTTCTTT,CASSGDRASAFF
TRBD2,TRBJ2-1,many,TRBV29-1,TGCAGCGGACGACTAGCGGCCTACAATGAGCAGTTCTTC,CSGRLAAYNEQFF
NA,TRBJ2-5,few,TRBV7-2,TGTGCCAGCAGCGTGAACAGGGCAGAGACCCAGTACTTC,CASSVNRAETQYF
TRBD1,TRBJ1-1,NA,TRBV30,TGTGCCTGGAGTGTAAGTGGACAGGGGAAAGCTTTCTTT,CAWSVSGQGKAFF
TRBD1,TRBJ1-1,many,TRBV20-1,TGCAGTGCCCAAGGGGGCGCAGACGCTTTCTTT,CSAQGGADAFF
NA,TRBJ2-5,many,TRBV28,TGTGCCAGCAGCCTACCGCCCTCCCGAGGGCGGGGGACCCAGTACTTC,CASSLPPSRGRGTQYF
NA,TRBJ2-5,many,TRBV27,TGTGCCAGCAGTTTGGACTGGTTTAGCCAAGAGACCCAGTACTTC,CASSLDWFSQETQYF
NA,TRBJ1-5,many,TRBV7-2,TGTGCCAGCAGCTCGAGGGGGCAGCCCCAGCATTTT,CASSSRGQPQHF
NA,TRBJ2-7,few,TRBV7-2,TGTGCCAGCAGCTTATTCCTAGCGCAAAAATTCGGGCAGTACTTC,CASSLFLAQKFGQYF
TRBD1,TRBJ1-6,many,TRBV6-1,TGTGCCAGCAGTGAAAGGACAGGGGCCTATAATTCACCCCTCCACTTT,CASSERTGAYNSPLHF